The clone carrying this T cell receptor (beta chain) has only one observation. These data originate in a study of blood T cell repertoires in COVID-19. Overall study context: The United States, Italy and Spain were the sources of the acute and convalescent COVID-19 samples. Nucleic acid was either cDNA or gDNA, and it came from T cells, B-cell-depleted T cells, or PBMCs.

The V segment lost 4 bases and the J segment 8 bases; nucleotides outside the gene matches: 4. Germline assignment: CDR1 SGHRS and CDR2 YFSETQ. CDR3 size: 15 residues. Study processing details: Nucleated cell counts were estimated from reference gene primer amplification. Assay: immunoSEQ multiplex PCR; the TCRdb copy retains only in-frame clones and omits some. V and J calls and clone size are as listed in that table; D and trimming were resolved from the DNA. The data show about 170,000 clones, about 86% seen once. Sequencing was carried out using peripheral blood. The sequence was obtained from a man between 18 and 29 years old with active or convalescent COVID-19. This sequence joins TRBV5-1 and TRBJ2-1; 15 bases map to TRBD2. The CDR3 DNA reads TGCGCCAGCAGCGGACTAGCGGGAGGGTCCCATGAGCAGTTCTTC. Amino acid sequence: CASSGLAGGSHEQFF.